These 4 T cell receptor beta chains were all obtained from the same sample, sequenced in a study of T cell responses to AZD1222 COVID-19 vaccine (dated by TCRdb to about 2021). Library preparation was by the immunoSEQ multiplex PCR assay. TCRdb obtained this table from immuneACCESS and retained in-frame rearrangements with V and J assigned. These tables miss some clones; where compared with another copy, unresolved V genes account for less than half of the shortfall, and the remainder is unexplained. This sample comprises 90,000 to 150,000 clones, about nine tenths of them detected only once. Roughly 4.5% of the sample is held by the ten biggest clonotypes. Explained via the paper, the time point label denotes: baseline before first vaccination. The sample here was peripheral blood, taken on day 0 of AZD1222 vaccination. These receptors all come from an adult in good health.

This sequence joins TRBV21-1 and TRBJ2-7; the DNA was not compared with TRBD1, the D call given in the table. TRBV21-1 is described as a pseudogene. The CDR3 has 14 residues. The CDR3 here is CASTGGQGGYEQYF. The CDR3 DNA follows: TGTGCCAGCACCGGGGGACAGGGGGGCTACGAGCAGTACTTC.

This clone came up once. The chain recombines TRBV19 with TRBJ1-4; D gene uncertain. V lost 3 bases, J lost 5 bases, and 7 bases lay in between. The CDR3 spans 13 residues. CDR1 LNHDA and CDR2 SQIVND come from the germline V gene (reference sequence). CDR3 nucleotides: TGTGCCAGTAGTATTAAGGCAAATGAAAAACTGTTTTTT. Its translation: CASSIKANEKLFF.

This clone was observed once. The rearrangement uses TRBV7-8 and TRBJ2-3, with 11 positions matching TRBD2. The CDR3 extends over 16 amino acids. Germline assignment: CDR1 SGHVS and CDR2 FQNEAQ. V was clipped by 1 base and J by 5 bases; unmatched bases: 5. The CDR3 sequence: CASSLDSGGALDTQYF. Here the CDR3 DNA reads TGTGCCAGCAGCTTAGATAGCGGGGGGGCCCTAGATACGCAGTATTTT.

The chain has TRBV10-3 and TRBJ1-3, with D unclear. The CDR3 is 14 residues long. Germline lookup yields CDR1 ENHRY and CDR2 SYGVKD. V lost 3 bases and J lost 0, with 6 bases in between. CDR3 sequence reads: CAISDASSGNTIYF. CDR3 nucleotides: TGTGCCATCAGTGACGCTAGCTCTGGAAACACCATATATTTT.